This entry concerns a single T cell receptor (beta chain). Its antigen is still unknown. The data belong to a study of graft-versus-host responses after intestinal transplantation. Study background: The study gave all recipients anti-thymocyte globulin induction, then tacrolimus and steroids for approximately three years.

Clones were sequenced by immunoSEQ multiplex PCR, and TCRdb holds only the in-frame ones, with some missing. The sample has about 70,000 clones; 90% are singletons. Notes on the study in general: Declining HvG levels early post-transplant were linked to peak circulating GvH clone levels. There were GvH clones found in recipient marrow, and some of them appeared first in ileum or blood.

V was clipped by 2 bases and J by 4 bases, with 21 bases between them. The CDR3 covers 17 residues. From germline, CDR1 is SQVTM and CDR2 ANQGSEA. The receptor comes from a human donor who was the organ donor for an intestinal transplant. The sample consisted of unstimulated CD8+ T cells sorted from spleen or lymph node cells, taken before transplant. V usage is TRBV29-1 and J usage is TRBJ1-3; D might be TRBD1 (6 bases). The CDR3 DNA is TGCAGCGTTGAATCGCAAGGCCGCTCAGGGGAAGGAAACACCATATATTTT. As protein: CSVESQGRSGEGNTIYF.